Listed below are T cell receptor beta chains from one sample, sequenced in a study of T cell changes during pregnancy in multiple sclerosis. Assay used: immunoSEQ multiplex PCR; TCRdb lists only in-frame clones, some missing. The sample consists of about 17,000 clones, roughly 87% of them appearing once. The sequencing here drew on CD8+ T cells from peripheral blood mononuclear cells, taken after pregnancy. The receptors here all came from a female donor in good health, enrolled as a control in a pregnancy study. The CDR3 runs from the conserved cysteine through the conserved F or W. D genes are given only for firm matches. Only part of the rows carry a size: once, few, many, or a class if the clone is expanded.

V: TRBV6-5; J: TRBJ2-1; size: few; length: 15; D: TRBD2; DNA: TGTGCCAGCAGCTATACTAGCGGGAGCTACAATGAGCAGTTCTTC; CDR3: CASSYTSGSYNEQFF
V: TRBV5-5; J: TRBJ2-3; size: -; length: 18; D: -; DNA: TGTGCCAGCAGCCCACAATACTCGACAGGAGTGATCACAGATACGCAGTATTTT; CDR3: CASSPQYSTGVITDTQYF
V: TRBV5-6; J: TRBJ1-1; size: -; length: 15; D: -; DNA: TGTGCCAGCAGCTTGGTTCAGCCCCCCGGGGAAGGAGCTTTCTTT; CDR3: CASSLVQPPGEGAFF
V: TRBV13; J: TRBJ1-6; size: -; length: 15; D: -; DNA: TGTGCCAGCAGCGTTGGGACAACCGATAATTCACCCCTCCACTTT; CDR3: CASSVGTTDNSPLHF
V: TRBV7-6; J: TRBJ1-3; size: -; length: 14; D: TRBD1; DNA: TGTGCCAGCAGCAGGACAGGGGCAAGAAACACCATATATTTT; CDR3: CASSRTGARNTIYF
V: TRBV5-6; J: TRBJ1-5; size: -; length: 16; D: -; DNA: TGTGCCAGCAGCGAACGGACAAGAGATAGCAATCAGCCCCAGCATTTT; CDR3: CASSERTRDSNQPQHF
V: TRBV19; J: TRBJ1-1; size: -; length: 13; D: -; DNA: TGTGCCAGTAGTATTCTAGGGGCCACTGAAGCTTTCTTT; CDR3: CASSILGATEAFF
V: TRBV5-1; J: TRBJ2-7; size: -; length: 13; D: TRBD1; DNA: TGCGCCAGCAGCTTGACAGGGGATAACGAGCAGTACTTC; CDR3: CASSLTGDNEQYF
V: TRBV11-2; J: TRBJ2-7; size: -; length: 13; D: TRBD1; DNA: TGTGCCAGCAGCTGGGACAGTGCCTACGAGCAGTACTTC; CDR3: CASSWDSAYEQYF
V: TRBV15; J: TRBJ1-1; size: -; length: 15; D: -; DNA: TGTGCCACCAGCAGAGATGGCGGATTGAACACTGAAGCTTTCTTT; CDR3: CATSRDGGLNTEAFF
V: TRBV6-5; J: TRBJ2-7; size: -; length: 12; D: TRBD2; DNA: TGTGCCACCGTCCTAGCGGGAGGGCCCCGGTACTTC; CDR3: CATVLAGGPRYF
V: TRBV30; J: TRBJ1-1; size: few; length: 15; D: -; DNA: TGTGCCTGGAGTGTTCCGGCGGGTAAGGGCACTGAAGCTTTCTTT; CDR3: CAWSVPAGKGTEAFF
V: TRBV6-1; J: TRBJ2-5; size: -; length: 14; D: TRBD1; DNA: TGTGCCAGCAGTTCCGGGACAGGGGAAGAGACCCAGTACTTC; CDR3: CASSSGTGEETQYF
V: TRBV19; J: TRBJ1-2; size: -; length: 13; D: -; DNA: TGTGCCAGTAGTTTACGGGCTAACTATGGCTACACCTTC; CDR3: CASSLRANYGYTF
V: TRBV19; J: TRBJ1-1; size: -; length: 13; D: -; DNA: TGTGCCAGTAGTATACCAGATTGGACTGAAGCTTTCTTT; CDR3: CASSIPDWTEAFF
V: TRBV7-6; J: TRBJ2-7; size: -; length: 16; D: TRBD2; DNA: TGTGCCAGCAGCTCGGCTCGGGGTAGCGGGAACTACGAGCAGTACTTC; CDR3: CASSSARGSGNYEQYF
V: TRBV2; J: TRBJ2-7; size: -; length: 15; D: -; DNA: TGTGCCAGCAGTGAAGGAGGGCCCTCCGACTACGAGCAGTACTTC; CDR3: CASSEGGPSDYEQYF
V: TRBV6-4; J: TRBJ2-2; size: -; length: 13; D: -; DNA: TGTGCCAGCAGTGACTTCGACACCGGGGAGCTGTTTTTT; CDR3: CASSDFDTGELFF
V: TRBV5-4; J: TRBJ1-1; size: few; length: 16; D: TRBD1; DNA: TGTGCCAGCAGTCCCTTCACCGGGACAGTAAACACTGAAGCTTTCTTT; CDR3: CASSPFTGTVNTEAFF
V: TRBV10-3; J: TRBJ2-5; size: -; length: 16; D: TRBD2; DNA: TGTGCCATCAGGGGTGCTAGCGGGGGAAATTGGGAGACCCAGTACTTC; CDR3: CAIRGASGGNWETQYF
V: TRBV19; J: TRBJ1-3; size: -; length: 14; D: -; DNA: TGTGCCAGTAGTATTGGGTCGGGATCGTACACCATATATTTT; CDR3: CASSIGSGSYTIYF
V: TRBV27; J: TRBJ2-3; size: -; length: 15; D: TRBD1; DNA: TGTGCCAGCAGTCCTCTCGACAGGGTGGTAGATACGCAGTATTTT; CDR3: CASSPLDRVVDTQYF
V: TRBV15; J: TRBJ2-1; size: -; length: 17; D: TRBD1; DNA: TGTGCCACCAGCAGAGTCGGGACAGGGGGCTTCTACAATGAGCAGTTCTTC; CDR3: CATSRVGTGGFYNEQFF
V: TRBV10-3; J: TRBJ2-1; size: -; length: 13; D: TRBD2; DNA: TGTGCCATCGGAGTGGCGGGAGGGAATGAGCAGTTCTTC; CDR3: CAIGVAGGNEQFF
V: TRBV9; J: TRBJ1-1; size: -; length: 12; D: -; DNA: TGTGCCAGCAGCGTAGGTGGCAGTAAAGCTTTCTTT; CDR3: CASSVGGSKAFF
V: TRBV6-5; J: TRBJ2-1; size: -; length: 16; D: TRBD2; DNA: TGTGCCAGCAGTTACCACCCTGCGGGAGGGGTCAATGAGCAGTTCTTC; CDR3: CASSYHPAGGVNEQFF
V: TRBV6-1; J: TRBJ2-7; size: -; length: 13; D: -; DNA: TGTGCCAGCAGTCCGGACAAATCCTACGAGCAGTACTTC; CDR3: CASSPDKSYEQYF
V: TRBV28; J: TRBJ1-6; size: once; length: 15; D: TRBD1; DNA: TGTGCCAGCAGTTTAACGGACAGGTATAATTCACCCCTCCACTTT; CDR3: CASSLTDRYNSPLHF
V: TRBV5-6; J: TRBJ2-7; size: -; length: 13; D: TRBD1; DNA: TGTGCCAGCAGCTGGGGGACAGGGAACGAGCAGTACTTC; CDR3: CASSWGTGNEQYF
V: TRBV13; J: TRBJ2-1; size: -; length: 15; D: TRBD2; DNA: TGTGCCAGCAGCTGGCTAGCGGGGGATTACAATGAGCAGTTCTTC; CDR3: CASSWLAGDYNEQFF
V: TRBV10-2; J: TRBJ1-1; size: -; length: 11; D: -; DNA: TGCGCCAGCAGTGAGGGGGGGAAAGCTTTCTTT; CDR3: CASSEGGKAFF
V: TRBV27; J: TRBJ2-7; size: -; length: 12; D: TRBD2; DNA: TGTGCCAGTACGGGGGAGGGCTACGAGCAGTACTTC; CDR3: CASTGEGYEQYF
V: TRBV6-4; J: TRBJ2-1; size: few; length: 13; D: -; DNA: TGTGCCAGCAGTGAGGTGGACTCCAGTGAGCAGTTCTTC; CDR3: CASSEVDSSEQFF
V: TRBV7-6; J: TRBJ2-1; size: -; length: 16; D: TRBD2; DNA: TGTGCCAGCAGCTTAGATGCTAGCGGGGGTAGGAATGAGCAGTTCTTC; CDR3: CASSLDASGGRNEQFF
V: TRBV27; J: TRBJ2-7; size: -; length: 12; D: -; DNA: TGTGCCAGCAGGCATTTACCAGGCGAGCAGTACTTC; CDR3: CASRHLPGEQYF
V: TRBV15; J: TRBJ1-1; size: -; length: 12; D: TRBD1; DNA: TGTGCCACCAGCACGACAGGGGTGGAAGCTTTCTTT; CDR3: CATSTTGVEAFF
V: TRBV19; J: TRBJ1-2; size: -; length: 12; D: TRBD1; DNA: TGTGCCACCGACCAGGGGGGCCGTGGCTACACCTTC; CDR3: CATDQGGRGYTF
V: TRBV5-7; J: TRBJ1-2; size: -; length: 14; D: TRBD1; DNA: TGTGCCAGCAGCTTCGGACAGGGAAGAGATGGCTACACCTTC; CDR3: CASSFGQGRDGYTF
V: TRBV7-6; J: TRBJ2-1; size: -; length: 13; D: -; DNA: TGTGCCAGCAGCTTAGTAGGGGCCGATGAGCAGTTCTTC; CDR3: CASSLVGADEQFF
V: TRBV9; J: TRBJ2-3; size: -; length: 15; D: -; DNA: TGTGCCAGCAGCGTATCGGGGTGGCAAGCAGATACGCAGTATTTT; CDR3: CASSVSGWQADTQYF
V: TRBV4-1; J: TRBJ2-6; size: -; length: 17; D: -; DNA: TGCGCCAGCAGCCAAGCGGACAGCAGCTCTGGGGCCAACGTCCTGACTTTC; CDR3: CASSQADSSSGANVLTF
V: TRBV2; J: TRBJ1-1; size: once; length: 13; D: -; DNA: TGTGCCAGCACTCGCGGAATGAACACTGAAGCTTTCTTT; CDR3: CASTRGMNTEAFF
V: TRBV10-3; J: TRBJ2-5; size: few; length: 14; D: TRBD2; DNA: TGTGCCACCTATAGCGGGAGCTTTTTTGAGACCCAGTACTTC; CDR3: CATYSGSFFETQYF
V: TRBV4-1; J: TRBJ1-2; size: -; length: 15; D: TRBD1; DNA: TGCGCCAGCAGCCAACACATTGGACAGGGGGTTAGCTACACCTTC; CDR3: CASSQHIGQGVSYTF
V: TRBV15; J: TRBJ1-5; size: -; length: 13; D: -; DNA: TGTGCCACCAGCAGAGTCGGCAATCAGCCCCAGCATTTT; CDR3: CATSRVGNQPQHF
V: TRBV9; J: TRBJ2-7; size: -; length: 12; D: -; DNA: TGTGCCAGCAGCTCCGACAACTACGAGCAGTACTTC; CDR3: CASSSDNYEQYF
V: TRBV2; J: TRBJ2-3; size: -; length: 15; D: -; DNA: TGTGCCAGCAGTGACGGGGGAGTCGGGACAGATACGCAGTATTTT; CDR3: CASSDGGVGTDTQYF
V: TRBV27; J: TRBJ2-7; size: -; length: 15; D: TRBD1; DNA: TGTGCCAGCAGGCGGGGACAGGCTTCCCCCTACGAGCAGTACTTC; CDR3: CASRRGQASPYEQYF
V: TRBV4-1; J: TRBJ2-7; size: -; length: 14; D: -; DNA: TGCGCCAGCAGCGCGTCGGGAGCGACCTACGAGCAGTACTTC; CDR3: CASSASGATYEQYF